One sample yielded the 13 T cell receptor beta chains listed below, sequenced in a study of T cell responses to AZD1222 COVID-19 vaccine. Some clones are missing from TCRdb's copy, which holds only in-frame ones; the method was immunoSEQ multiplex PCR. The data contain 150,000 to 200,000 clones, less than 95% of them seen just once; the ten biggest clones take up approximately 1.5%. The input for sequencing was peripheral blood, taken on day 0 of AZD1222 vaccination. The receptors were sampled from an adult in good health.

This chain uses TRBV9 with TRBJ1-1, with TRBD1 as a possible D gene (6 bases). Germline CDR1 SGDLS, CDR2 YYNGEE. V was clipped by 0 bases and J by 4 bases, with 10 bases between them. The CDR3 is made up of 14 amino acids. In nucleotides, the CDR3 is TGTGCCAGCAGCGTAGCGGGGGCGAGCACTGAAGCTTTCTTT. Translation gives CASSVAGASTEAFF.

The J gene is TRBJ2-7, the V gene TRBV4-2; D ambiguous. CDR3 length: 14 residues. Trimming stripped 1 base from V and 3 bases from J, with 10 bases between. Germline V gives CDR1 LGHNA, CDR2 YNFKEQ. CDR3 DNA: TGTGCCAGCAGCCAAGGGTCCCTCGTCTACGAGCAGTACTTC. Encoded protein: CASSQGSLVYEQYF.

The V call is TRBV11-2, the J call TRBJ2-7; 14 nucleotides align to TRBD2. This CDR3 comprises 15 residues. The J segment lost 3 bases and the V segment lost 4 bases, leaving 2 bases of the junction unmatched. Germline V gives CDR1 SGHAT, CDR2 FQNNGV. The CDR3 spells CASSSGTSGSYEQYF. The CDR3 coding sequence is TGTGCCAGCAGCTCAGGGACTAGCGGGAGCTACGAGCAGTACTTC.

The chain carries TRBV28 and TRBJ2-3; D is possibly TRBD2 (7 bases). The CDR3 covers 17 residues. Trimming cost V 1 base and J 2 bases, with 16 bases left between them. Per the germline V gene, CDR1 is MDHEN and CDR2 is SYDVKM. The CDR3 DNA is TGTGCCAGCAGTTTATTAGGGGGGACTATGTTCACAGATACGCAGTATTTT. This encodes CASSLLGGTMFTDTQYF. The variable domain in full, with the rest retrieved from reference TRBV28 and TRBJ2-3, is DVKVTQSSRYLVKRTGEKVFLECVQDMDHENMFWYRQDPGLGLRLIYFSYDVKMKEKGDIPEGYSVSREKKERFSLILESASTNQTSMYLCASSLLGGTMFTDTQYFGPGTRLTVL.

The chain combines TRBV7-8 with TRBJ1-1; D is uncertain. Trimming took off 4 bases at V and 4 bases at J, with 10 bases between the two ends. CDR1 SGHVS and CDR2 FQNEAQ come from the germline V gene. The CDR3 length is 13 residues. CDR3 sequence: CASSSEWGTEAFF. CDR3 in DNA: TGTGCCAGCAGCTCGGAGTGGGGCACTGAAGCTTTCTTT.

The V call is TRBV18, the J call TRBJ1-5; 9 bases are shared with TRBD1. Losses at the gene ends were 4 bases for V and 4 bases for J; bases not matched to a gene: 2. This CDR3 has 14 residues. From germline, CDR1 is KGHSH and CDR2 LQKENI. In DNA form, the CDR3 reads TGTGCCAGCTCACGGGACAGGGAAAATCAGCCCCAGCATTTT. It translates to CASSRDRENQPQHF.

The V and J genes are TRBV19 and TRBJ2-5; TRBD1 aligns across 7 bases. In germline, CDR1 is LNHDA, CDR2 SQIVND (reference sequence). CDR3 length: 16 residues. The junction had 11 bases not matched to a gene; V was cut back by 1 base and J by 6 bases. The CDR3: CASSIAGQGVGKTQYF. CDR3 DNA: TGTGCCAGTAGTATAGCTGGGCAGGGGGTGGGAAAGACCCAGTACTTC.

This clone turned up a few times. This chain uses TRBV5-1 with TRBJ2-7, with 8 nucleotides matching TRBD2. Losses at the gene ends were 0 bases for V and 7 bases for J; bases not matched to a gene: 9. Germline lookup yields CDR1 SGHRS and CDR2 YFSETQ. This CDR3 contains 15 residues. CDR3 loop: CASSLDKPGLGEQYF. As DNA, the CDR3 is TGCGCCAGCAGCTTGGATAAGCCGGGACTAGGGGAGCAGTACTTC. The whole variable domain, remainder taken from reference TRBV5-1 and TRBJ2-7, is KAGVTQTPRYLIKTRGQQVTLSCSPISGHRSVSWYQQTPGQGLQFLFEYFSETQRNKGNFPGRFSGRQFSNSRSEMNVSTLELGDSALYLCASSLDKPGLGEQYFGPGTRLTVT.

In its sample, this clone was seen once. The chain is built from TRBV6-1 and TRBJ2-3, with D tentatively TRBD2 (5 bases). The CDR3 spans 15 residues. The V gene's germline CDR1 is MNHNS and CDR2 SASEGT. The V gene lost 1 base and the J gene lost 4 bases, with 12 bases spanning the gap. The CDR3 sequence is CASSEGEGSADTQYF. The CDR3, as DNA: TGTGCCAGCAGTGAAGGAGAGGGAAGTGCAGATACGCAGTATTTT.

The chain uses TRBV7-3 and TRBJ1-1, with unresolved D. The CDR3 contains 14 residues. The V end lost 2 bases, the J end lost 6 bases, and 13 bases lay between the germline ends. Germline CDR1 SGHTA, CDR2 FQGTGA. The CDR3 nucleotides read TGTGCCAGCAGCTTATTAGGGTACCCCGCTGAAGCTTTCTTT. This sequence encodes CASSLLGYPAEAFF.

The chain combines TRBV3-1 (or the pseudogene TRBV3-2) with TRBJ1-2; tentative D call: TRBD1 (5 bases). The V end was cut by 5 bases, the J end by 3 bases, with 16 bases between. There are 15 residues in the CDR3. Germline-derived CDR1 and CDR2 are LGHDT and YNNKEL (reference sequence). This CDR3 reads CASSTRGGTYYGYTF. The CDR3 nucleotides are TGTGCCAGCAGCACCCGGGGAGGGACTTACTATGGCTACACCTTC.

The chain is built from TRBV7-3 and TRBJ2-3, with 9 bases matching TRBD1. After removal of 5 bases from V and 3 bases from J, the junction contained 6 bases not matched to a gene. The CDR3 is made up of 15 amino acids. CDR1 and CDR2 from the germline V gene are SGHTA and FQGTGA. The CDR3 DNA sequence: TGTGCCAGCAGCCTTAACAGGGGGCTTACAGATACGCAGTATTTT. Translated, it gives CASSLNRGLTDTQYF. Using reference TRBV7-3 and TRBJ2-3 for the parts outside the CDR3, the full variable domain is GAGVSQTPSNKVTEKGKYVELRCDPISGHTALYWYRQSLGQGPEFLIYFQGTGAADDSGLPNDRFFAVRPEGSVSTLKIQRTERGDSAVYLCASSLNRGLTDTQYFGPGTRLTVL.

There are a few counts of this clone. The rearrangement uses TRBV7-2 and TRBJ2-7, with 7 bases matching TRBD1. The CDR3 runs to 15 residues. The V and J ends lost 6 bases and 2 bases, in that order; junction bases with no gene match: 10. Germline CDR1 reads SGHTA; CDR2 reads FQGNSA. The CDR3 here is CASSYHRGAAYEQYF. The CDR3 DNA reads TGTGCCAGCAGTTACCACAGGGGAGCAGCCTACGAGCAGTACTTC.